This T cell receptor beta chain was documented in a study of shared clonotypes between healthy human individuals. Background on the study: In total, the donors were a couple of women and a few men aged 18 to 49. Study observations and caveats: Genetic and exposure-history diversity was limited by the small donor number.

Assay: immunoSEQ multiplex PCR; the TCRdb copy retains only in-frame clones and omits some. The sample has 400,000 to 600,000 clones; about 75% are singletons. Healthy and HIV-negative, the adult donors had no recent acute infections or vaccinations. This CDR3 comprises 13 residues. Germline CDR1 and CDR2: MDHEN and SYDVKM. V lost 6 bases and J lost 1, with 7 bases in between. Comments on this clone: The antigen remains undetermined.

The V gene is TRBV28, the J gene TRBJ2-1, with no clear D. The receptor was derived from a woman aged 40 to 50 in good health. Some clones in this sample may be carry-over from other donors' samples. Sequencing was done on a sample of PBMCs. The CDR3: CASRGRSYNEQFF. CDR3 DNA sequence: TGTGCCAGCAGGGGTAGGTCCTACAATGAGCAGTTCTTC.